These 16 T cell receptor beta chains came from one sample sequenced in a study of blood T cell repertoires in COVID-19. TCRdb's copy holds only in-frame clones and misses some; the assay was immunoSEQ multiplex PCR. The sample contains about 210,000 clones, about 85% of which appear only once. Sequenced sample: PBMCs or T cells enriched from blood (not recorded which). These TCRs come from a woman between 40 and 55 years old in a cohort exposed to, infected with or recovered from COVID-19 (not recorded which).

This chain connects TRBV4-2 to TRBJ2-7; 9 bases match TRBD2. The germline V gene encodes CDR1 LGHNA and CDR2 YNFKEQ. The CDR3 sequence is 16 residues long. Unmatched junction bases numbered 7, after V lost 0 bases and J lost 4 bases. The CDR3 DNA sequence: TGTGCCAGCAGCCAAGACCCTGCGGGAGGGCTATACGAGCAGTACTTC. Translated, it gives CASSQDPAGGLYEQYF.

This chain links TRBV14 with TRBJ2-3; 13 bases map to TRBD2. The CDR3 has 18 amino acids. Germline CDR1 is SGHDN and CDR2 is FVKESK. V shed 1 base, J shed 3 bases, and the junction held 7 bases outside the gene matches. The CDR3 reads CASSQATSGRVSTDTQYF. Here the CDR3 DNA reads TGTGCCAGCAGCCAAGCCACTAGCGGGAGGGTTTCGACAGATACGCAGTATTTT.

V gene TRBV10-2 combines with J gene TRBJ2-2; perhaps TRBD1 as D (5 bases). The CDR3 has 14 residues. Germline CDR1 and CDR2: WSHSY and SAAADI. V lost 2 bases, J lost 1 base, and 5 bases lay in between. The CDR3 coding sequence is TGCGCCAGCAGTGAGGGACAGAACACCGGGGAGCTGTTTTTT. This sequence encodes CASSEGQNTGELFF.

The chain uses TRBV30 and TRBJ1-2; D is perhaps TRBD1 (5 bases). The CDR3 extends over 13 amino acids. V was clipped by 5 bases and J by 2 bases, with 12 bases between them. The V gene's germline CDR1 is GTSNPN and CDR2 SVGIG (reference sequence). The CDR3 protein is CAWCPRGNYGYTF. CDR3 bases: TGTGCCTGGTGTCCCCGGGGGAACTATGGCTACACCTTC.

V usage is TRBV19 and J usage is TRBJ1-1; 11 positions match TRBD1. J was trimmed by 5 bases and V by 5 bases; bases with no gene match: 4. The CDR3 covers 14 residues. Germline V CDR1 and CDR2: LNHDA, SQIVND (reference sequence). The CDR3 DNA reads as TGTGCCAGTAGTCCCGGGACAGGGGGGACTGAAGCTTTCTTT. The encoded protein is CASSPGTGGTEAFF.

The rearrangement links TRBV6-4 to TRBJ2-1; TRBD2 might be the D (6 bases). The germline V and J ends were trimmed by 3 bases and 6 bases, with 12 bases remaining between them. This CDR3 contains 14 residues. Germline V lookup: CDR1 MRHNA, CDR2 SNTAGT. DNA for the CDR3: TGTGCCAGCAGTGAGACGGGGGACCTCAATGAGCAGTTCTTC. The encoded protein is CASSETGDLNEQFF.

This clone has only one observation. CDR3 coding DNA: TGCGCCAGCAGCACCCGACCGGGACAGGGCCCTTCACCCCTCCACTTT. Encoded protein: CASSTRPGQGPSPLHF. The rearrangement joins TRBV5-1 to TRBJ1-6; 9 nucleotides match TRBD1. Losses at the gene ends were 4 bases for V and 9 bases for J; bases not matched to a gene: 11. Germline lookup yields CDR1 SGHRS and CDR2 YFSETQ. The CDR3 totals 16 residues.

The rearrangement links TRBV11-2 to TRBJ2-2; the D is unclear. The germline V gene encodes CDR1 SGHAT and CDR2 FQNNGV. The CDR3 spans 15 residues. With 0 bases removed from V and 5 bases from J, the gap between germline ends came to 10 bases. CDR3 coding DNA: TGTGCCAGCAGCTTAGATCTGCGGCCGACCGGGGAGCTGTTTTTT. It specifies CASSLDLRPTGELFF.

This clone has a single count. This chain joins TRBV9 and TRBJ2-3; no clear D gene. Trimming pared 4 bases from V and 7 bases from J, leaving 10 bases between. The CDR3 totals 12 residues. Looked up from germline, CDR1 is SGDLS and CDR2 is YYNGEE. Written as DNA, the CDR3 is TGTGCCAGCAGCTCCCGTCAGAATACGCAGTATTTT. Translation: CASSSRQNTQYF.

The V call is TRBV25-1, the J call TRBJ1-1, with D possibly TRBD1 on 5 matching bases. This CDR3 has 11 amino acids. V lost 7 bases and J lost 10, with 13 bases in between. Germline assignment: CDR1 MGHDK and CDR2 SYGVNS. CDR3 region: CASIAGHRAFF. DNA for the CDR3: TGTGCCAGCATTGCGGGGCACCGAGCTTTCTTT.

The chain links TRBV5-1 to TRBJ1-3, with 11 bases lining up with TRBD1. Germline CDR1 and CDR2: SGHRS and YFSETQ. The trim removed 2 bases at V and 7 bases at J, leaving 20 bases unmatched. The length of the CDR3 is 20 residues. The CDR3 nucleotides are TGCGCCAGCAGCTTATGGACCGGGACAGGGGGGTTCTGGGACTTGAACACCATATATTTT. It is translated as CASSLWTGTGGFWDLNTIYF.

The chain carries TRBV27 and TRBJ2-7, with 7 bases matching TRBD1. The J segment lost 7 bases and the V segment lost 4 bases, leaving 4 bases of the junction unmatched. The CDR3 is 12 amino acids. The germline CDR1 and CDR2 sequences are MNHEY and SMNVEV (reference sequence). The CDR3 DNA follows: TGTGCCAGCAGTTCGACAGGGCGGGAGCAGTACTTC. It encodes CASSSTGREQYF.

The sample holds a few counts of this clone. The chain has TRBV3-1 (or the pseudogene TRBV3-2) and TRBJ2-5; 10 bases line up with TRBD2. The CDR3 runs 16 residues. Germline V gene lookup returns CDR1 LGHDT and CDR2 YNNKEL (reference sequence). With 0 bases clipped from V and 5 bases from J, the junction kept 6 bases outside the gene matches. CDR3 sequence (DNA): TGTGCCAGCAGCCAAGAAAGGCTAGCGGGAGTCGAGACCCAGTACTTC. Protein product: CASSQERLAGVETQYF.

The chain recombines TRBV5-1 with TRBJ1-1; a weak D match, TRBD1 (6 bases). The germline CDR1 and CDR2 sequences are SGHRS and YFSETQ. V gave up 5 bases and J gave up 0 bases, with 20 bases separating them. CDR3 length: 17 amino acids. The CDR3 DNA follows: TGCGCCAGCAGTTTGCGAGCTGGGGGCCCCATGAACACTGAAGCTTTCTTT. Translated: CASSLRAGGPMNTEAFF.

The chain employs TRBV9 and TRBJ2-3; TRBD1 agrees at 8 bases. The V segment lost 3 bases and the J segment 4 bases; nucleotides outside the gene matches: 4. The length of the CDR3 is 14 residues. The germline gives CDR1 SGDLS, CDR2 YYNGEE. The CDR3 protein is CASSGTGMADTQYF. DNA of the CDR3: TGTGCCAGCAGCGGGACAGGGATGGCAGATACGCAGTATTTT.

This clone was counted only a few times. The chain carries TRBV6-2 or TRBV6-3 and TRBJ1-2, with 8 positions matching TRBD1. This CDR3 is 13 amino acids long. Trimming took 6 bases from V and 7 from J; bases not matched to a gene: 7. The germline V gene encodes CDR1 MNHEY and CDR2 SVGEGT. As DNA, the CDR3 is TGTGCCAGCAGCATCAGGGGGCGCGGTGGCTACACCTTC. This codes for CASSIRGRGGYTF.